These 23 T cell receptor beta chains were all obtained from the same sample, sequenced in a study of shared clonotypes between healthy human individuals. Generated by immunoSEQ multiplex PCR, the TCRdb table keeps only in-frame clones and is missing some. In the table there are about 2.4 million clones, approximately 93% of which are singletons. The specimen sequenced was naive CD4+ T cells from PBMCs. Subset given: CD45RA+ positively selected. These receptors all stem from a man aged 18 to 30 in good health. Some clones in this sample may be carry-over from other donors' samples.

The V gene is TRBV5-1, the J gene TRBJ1-4, with TRBD1 as a possible D gene (6 bases). With 1 base removed from V and 0 bases from J, the gap between germline ends came to 10 bases. CDR1 SGHRS and CDR2 YFSETQ come from the germline V gene. The CDR3 runs 16 residues. The CDR3 protein is CASSLTAGATNEKLFF. CDR3 sequence (DNA): TGCGCCAGCAGCTTGACGGCAGGGGCAACTAATGAAAAACTGTTTTTT.

This rearrangement joins TRBV4-2 to TRBJ1-6; maybe TRBD1 (6 bases). This CDR3 comprises 15 residues. CDR1 LGHNA and CDR2 YNFKEQ come from the germline V gene. V was cut by 3 bases and J by 9 bases, with 15 bases left in between. The CDR3 region is CASSHGTRGFSPLHF. For the CDR3, the DNA is TGTGCCAGCAGCCATGGCACTAGGGGGTTTTCACCCCTCCACTTT.

This clone was observed a single time. The chain combines TRBV10-3 with TRBJ1-1; no clear D. Germline V gene sequence: CDR1 ENHRY, CDR2 SYGVKD. The CDR3 loop spans 13 amino acids. V was trimmed by 4 bases and J by 11 bases, leaving 17 bases between them. In DNA, the CDR3 is TGTGCCATCAGTGGAGATGAGTTTGCGGAGGCTTTCTTT. Translating it yields CAISGDEFAEAFF.

This clone was seen a single time. The chain links TRBV7-8 to TRBJ1-1; possibly TRBD1 for D (5 bases). Germline V gene sequence: CDR1 SGHVS, CDR2 FQNEAQ. The CDR3 loop spans 16 amino acids. The V gene lost 0 bases and the J gene lost 4 bases, with 15 bases spanning the gap. The CDR3 region is CASSLASWGVGTEAFF. DNA of the CDR3: TGTGCCAGCAGCTTAGCTTCCTGGGGGGTAGGCACTGAAGCTTTCTTT.

About this clone itself: At the DNA level, this CDR3 is encoded by other sequences in the same sample as well. The chain has TRBV18 and TRBJ2-1; no definite D call. V lost 0 bases, J lost 0 bases, and 9 bases lay in between. The CDR3 is 16 amino acids. Per germline, CDR1 KGHSH and CDR2 LQKENI. This CDR3 reads CASSPPGSSSYNEQFF. In DNA form, the CDR3 reads TGTGCCAGCTCACCACCGGGTAGTAGCTCCTACAATGAGCAGTTCTTC. Full variable domain (remainder filled in from reference TRBV18 and TRBJ2-1): NAGVMQNPRHLVRRRGQEARLRCSPMKGHSHVYWYRQLPEEGLKFMVYLQKENIIDESGMPKERFSAEFPKEGPSILRIQQVVRGDSAAYFCASSPPGSSSYNEQFFGPGTRLTVL.

The chain is built from TRBV21-1 and TRBJ2-7; the DNA was not used to check the table's D call, TRBD2. TRBV21-1 is classified as a pseudogene. There are 15 residues in the CDR3. The CDR3 loop reads CASSKVEASGNEQYF. CDR3 coding DNA: TGTGCCAGCAGCAAAGTGGAAGCTAGCGGGAACGAGCAGTACTTC.

The chain uses TRBV5-1 and TRBJ1-3; D is ambiguous. The CDR3 runs 15 residues. From germline, CDR1 is SGHRS and CDR2 YFSETQ. The V and J ends lost 4 bases and 4 bases respectively, with 15 bases between them. The CDR3 nucleotides are TGCGCCAGCAGCCCCGGAGGCGGAGCAGGAAACACCATATATTTT. Translation gives CASSPGGGAGNTIYF.

CDR3 bases: TGTGCCAGCAGCGCCAGGGCCCTTAATGAAAAACTGTTTTTT. It translates to CASSARALNEKLFF. The rearrangement uses TRBV6-1 and TRBJ1-4, with a possible D match to TRBD1 (5 bases). Germline V gene data show CDR1 as MNHNS and CDR2 as SASEGT. This CDR3 has 14 amino acids. Between the trimmed V and J ends, which lost 6 bases and 4 bases, there was a span of 12 bases.

The gene calls are TRBV27 and TRBJ2-1; 8 nucleotides line up with TRBD2. Germline CDR1 MNHEY, CDR2 SMNVEV (reference sequence). Trimming cost V 3 bases and J 9 bases; bases outside gene matches: 13. CDR3 length equals 16 residues. The CDR3 DNA sequence: TGTGCCAGCAGTTTGCTCGCCGTAGGAGCGGGAGTTGAGCAGTTCTTC. Translating it yields CASSLLAVGAGVEQFF.

The rearrangement uses TRBV2 and TRBJ1-5; 7 bases line up with TRBD1. Trimming removed 6 bases from V and 3 bases from J; junction bases left unmatched: 8. CDR1 and CDR2 from the germline V gene are SNHLY and FYNNEI. The CDR3 is 15 residues long. The DNA for the CDR3 is TGTGCCAGCAGAGCAGGGACAGCGTCCAATCAGCCCCAGCATTTT. It specifies CASRAGTASNQPQHF.

The genes are TRBV28 and TRBJ1-4; D unresolved. The CDR3 length is 14 residues. The germline V gene has CDR1 MDHEN and CDR2 SYDVKM. The V and J ends lost 0 bases and 8 bases respectively, with 10 bases between them. CDR3 loop: CASSLWVRVEKLFF. In nucleotides, the CDR3 is TGTGCCAGCAGTTTATGGGTTAGGGTAGAAAAACTGTTTTTT.

The chain uses TRBV7-9 and TRBJ2-6; no definite D call. V shed 5 bases and J shed 0 bases, with 11 bases lying between them. The CDR3 contains 16 residues. The V gene's germline CDR1 is SEHNR and CDR2 FQNEAQ (reference sequence). CDR3 nucleotides: TGTGCCAGCAGCCGAACCAAGGACTCTGGGGCCAACGTCCTGACTTTC. Translating it yields CASSRTKDSGANVLTF.

This sequence joins TRBV7-3 and TRBJ2-1; D is perhaps TRBD2 (6 bases). This CDR3 spans 15 amino acids. Looked up from germline, CDR1 is SGHTA and CDR2 is FQGTGA. The V gene lost 2 bases and the J gene lost 1 base, with 9 bases spanning the gap. The CDR3 DNA sequence: TGTGCCAGCAGCTTATTAAGCGGGTCCTACAATGAGCAGTTCTTC. It codes for CASSLLSGSYNEQFF.

V usage is TRBV4-2 and J usage is TRBJ2-5; D possibly corresponds to TRBD1 (6 bases). Between the trimmed V and J ends, which lost 1 base and 2 bases, there was a span of 11 bases. The germline V gene encodes CDR1 LGHNA and CDR2 YNFKEQ. This CDR3 comprises 15 residues. CDR3 bases: TGTGCCAGCAGCCAAGCCCGGACAGCTCAAGAGACCCAGTACTTC. Translation gives CASSQARTAQETQYF.

CDR3 bases: TGTGCCAGCAGCAACGAACCACTAGCGGGACCCGGGTTGAGCCAGTACTTC. Translated: CASSNEPLAGPGLSQYF. V and J are TRBV7-2 and TRBJ2-5; 10 bases map to TRBD2. The junction had 19 bases not matched to a gene; V was cut back by 5 bases and J by 10 bases. Germline loops: CDR1 SGHTA, CDR2 FQGNSA. The CDR3 has 17 residues.

The chain is built from TRBV7-3 and TRBJ1-2, with 8 bases matching TRBD1. This CDR3 comprises 16 residues. The junction had 9 bases not matched to a gene; V was cut back by 2 bases and J by 4 bases. CDR1 is SGHTA and CDR2 is FQGTGA in the germline V gene. This CDR3 is CASSLGGQGAAYGYTF. As DNA, the CDR3 is TGTGCCAGCAGCTTAGGAGGACAGGGAGCAGCCTATGGCTACACCTTC.

The chain links TRBV6-5 to TRBJ2-1; 9 bases fit TRBD1. Germline V lookup: CDR1 MNHEY, CDR2 SVGAGI. The CDR3 has 15 amino acids. Trimming at V came to 6 bases and at J to 7 bases, leaving 10 bases not matched to a gene. As DNA, the CDR3 is TGTGCCAGCAGGAGACCGGGACAGGGAGATAATGAGCAGTTCTTC. Encoded protein: CASRRPGQGDNEQFF.

The gene calls are TRBV6-6 and TRBJ2-1, with 8 bases fitting TRBD1. CDR3 size: 15 residues. The J segment lost 1 base and the V segment lost 4 bases, leaving 3 bases of the junction unmatched. Germline V gene data show CDR1 as MNHNY and CDR2 as SVGAGI (reference sequence). CDR3 sequence (DNA): TGTGCCAGCAGTTTCACAGGGGGGTCCTACAATGAGCAGTTCTTC. Its protein is CASSFTGGSYNEQFF.

This rearrangement joins TRBV27 to TRBJ1-1, with D perhaps matching TRBD1 (5 bases). The CDR3 runs to 13 residues. The germline gives CDR1 MNHEY, CDR2 SMNVEV (reference sequence). The germline V and J ends were trimmed by 0 bases and 5 bases, with 7 bases remaining between them. CDR3 loop: CASSLSQGTEAFF. The CDR3 bases are TGTGCCAGCAGTTTATCGCAGGGAACTGAAGCTTTCTTT.

This clone was counted only a few times. The CDR3 DNA reads as TGTGCCAGCAGCCCCCCGGACAGGGCAGCTTTCTTT. It is translated as CASSPPDRAAFF. V is TRBV7-9 and J is TRBJ1-1, with 8 positions matching TRBD1. V shed 5 bases, J shed 10 bases, and the junction held 6 bases outside the gene matches. Germline-derived CDR1 and CDR2 are SEHNR and FQNEAQ (reference sequence). This CDR3 has 12 amino acids. Using reference TRBV7-9 and TRBJ1-1 for the parts outside the CDR3, the full variable domain is DTGVSQNPRHKITKRGQNVTFRCDPISEHNRLYWYRQTLGQGPEFLTYFQNEAQLEKSRLLSDRFSAERPKGSFSTLEIQRTEQGDSAMYLCASSPPDRAAFFGQGTRLTVV.

The chain employs TRBV29-1 and TRBJ1-5, with TRBD1 as a possible D gene (5 bases). Germline V CDR1 and CDR2: SQVTM, ANQGSEA. This CDR3 comprises 13 residues. The germline V and J ends were trimmed by 4 bases and 3 bases, with 10 bases remaining between them. This chain's CDR3 is CSVVEQVNQPQHF. CDR3 sequence (DNA): TGCAGCGTTGTGGAACAGGTCAATCAGCCCCAGCATTTT.

V and J are TRBV29-1 and TRBJ2-5; D not certain. V lost 0 bases and J lost 4, with 12 bases in between. CDR1 and CDR2 from the germline V gene are SQVTM and ANQGSEA. The CDR3 covers 14 residues. CDR3 sequence: CSVEDKVGPETQYF. The CDR3 nucleotides read TGCAGCGTTGAAGATAAGGTAGGGCCAGAGACCCAGTACTTC. Looking up the rest from reference TRBV29-1 and TRBJ2-5 gives the full variable domain: SAVISQKPSRDICQRGTSLTIQCQVDSQVTMMFWYRQQPGQSLTLIATANQGSEATYESGFVIDKFPISRPNLTFSTLTVSNMSPEDSSIYLCSVEDKVGPETQYFGPGTRLLVL.

The rearrangement joins TRBV19 to TRBJ1-5, with no clear D. The germline CDR1 and CDR2 sequences are LNHDA and SQIVND (reference sequence). The CDR3 consists of 14 residues. V was cut by 7 bases and J by 5 bases, with 15 bases left in between. CDR3 nucleotide sequence: TGTGCCAGTACCGTCCGGCTCCGGGATCAGCCCCAGCATTTT. It yields the protein CASTVRLRDQPQHF.